These T cell receptor beta chains were read from a single sample in a study of Ad26.COV2.S vaccination and SARS-CoV-2 variants. TCRdb keeps only in-frame clones here, not all; method: immunoSEQ multiplex PCR. The data hold roughly 250,000 clones, with around 85% observed a single time. Material: peripheral blood, obtained in a trial of Ad26.COV2.S vaccine versus placebo. These receptors were collected from a person between 18 and 60 years old who received the Ad26.COV2.S COVID-19 vaccine or a placebo. CDR3s include the opening cysteine and the closing phenylalanine or tryptophan. The D gene is left open where the match is weak. Size values are once, few and many counts, or a class for expanded clones, and some rows have none.

v_call	d_call	clone_size	j_call	cdr3_nt	cdr3_aa
TRBV29-1	TRBD1	NA	TRBJ1-1	TGCAGCGTTGAAGATCCTAACAGGGGGCGGAGGGCTTTCTTT	CSVEDPNRGRRAFF
TRBV30	TRBD1	NA	TRBJ1-6	TGTGCCTGGAGTGTGTGGCAGGGGGTTAATAATTCACCCCTCCACTTT	CAWSVWQGVNNSPLHF
TRBV7-9	NA	NA	TRBJ2-5	TGTGCCAGCAGCTTAGCCGACAGAGGGGAGACCCAGTACTTC	CASSLADRGETQYF
TRBV5-5	TRBD1	few	TRBJ2-7	TGTGCCAGCAGCTTGACAGGGGCGCTAACCTACGAGCAGTACTTC	CASSLTGALTYEQYF
TRBV6-1	NA	NA	TRBJ1-2	TGTGCCAGCAGTGAATTGGGGATCCTAACGGATCTCTACACCTTC	CASSELGILTDLYTF
TRBV7-9	NA	NA	TRBJ2-2	TGTGCCAGCAGCTTAGCTGACGGGGAGCTGTTTTTT	CASSLADGELFF
TRBV19	TRBD1	NA	TRBJ1-2	TGTGCCAGTAGTCCCCGGACAGGGGGCTCTGGCTACACCTTC	CASSPRTGGSGYTF
TRBV5-6	NA	NA	TRBJ2-7	TGTGCCAGCAGCTATGACCGCCGCTACGAGCAGTACTTC	CASSYDRRYEQYF
TRBV5-1	NA	NA	TRBJ1-1	TGCGCCAGCAGCTTGGATACAGGCTACACTGAAGCTTTCTTT	CASSLDTGYTEAFF
TRBV13	NA	NA	TRBJ2-5	TGTGCCAGCAGCTTACCCGGGGTACAAGAGACCCAGTACTTC	CASSLPGVQETQYF
TRBV4-3	NA	NA	TRBJ1-4	TGCGCCAGCAGCCAAGGGGTCGTAGGGACCCTATCCGAAAAACTGTTTTTT	CASSQGVVGTLSEKLFF
TRBV6-5	NA	NA	TRBJ2-3	TGTGCCAGCAGTTCTCTTTGGACCCCTGGGGAGTATTTT	CASSSLWTPGEYF
TRBV27	NA	NA	TRBJ1-1	TGTGCCAGCCAGCGGACGGGGAACACTGAAGCTTTCTTT	CASQRTGNTEAFF
TRBV12-3/TRBV12-4	NA	NA	TRBJ1-2	TGTGCCAGCAGTTCCGGGCCAGTCTATGGCTACACCTTC	CASSSGPVYGYTF
TRBV24-1	NA	NA	TRBJ2-1	TGTGCCACAAACGAAAAGGGCTACAATGAGCAGTTCTTC	CATNEKGYNEQFF
TRBV5-1	TRBD1	NA	TRBJ1-1	TGCGCCAGCAGCTTCCCCTCACTGAATTCCGGGACAGGGGGGAACACTGAAGCTTTCTTT	CASSFPSLNSGTGGNTEAFF
TRBV21-1	NA	NA	TRBJ1-5	TGTGCCAGCAATACTTTGTCACGAAATCAGCCCCAGCATTTT	CASNTLSRNQPQHF
TRBV18	NA	NA	TRBJ2-5	TGTGCCAGCTCACCCCCAGGGTTACGACAAGAGACCCAGTACTTC	CASSPPGLRQETQYF
TRBV6-5	TRBD1	NA	TRBJ1-6	TGTGCCAGCAGCATGATGGACAGGTATAATTCACCCCTCCACTTT	CASSMMDRYNSPLHF
TRBV19	NA	NA	TRBJ2-1	TGTGCCAGTAGTATTGGAGGACCCAATGAGCAGTTCTTC	CASSIGGPNEQFF
TRBV19	NA	NA	TRBJ2-1	TGTGCCAGTAGTATAGATTTCGGCGCCCACAATGAGCAGTTCTTC	CASSIDFGAHNEQFF
TRBV19	NA	NA	TRBJ1-5	TGTGCCAGTACCGGACAGAGACCGTATAGCAATCAGCCCCAGCATTTT	CASTGQRPYSNQPQHF
TRBV19	TRBD1	NA	TRBJ1-5	TGTGCCAGTAGTACTCAATCGACAGGGAGGAATCAGCCCCAGCATTTT	CASSTQSTGRNQPQHF
TRBV27	NA	NA	TRBJ1-2	TGTGCCAGCAGTTTAACTACAGGGATAAGCTATGGCTACACCTTC	CASSLTTGISYGYTF
TRBV7-9	TRBD2	NA	TRBJ2-1	TGTGCCAGCAGCTCGCCGGGACTAGGGGGACGAGAGCAGTTCTTC	CASSSPGLGGREQFF
TRBV18	TRBD1	once	TRBJ1-1	TGTGCCAGCTCACCACAAGAAATAGGGACAGCTGAAGCTTTCTTT	CASSPQEIGTAEAFF
TRBV5-6	NA	NA	TRBJ2-1	TGTGCCAGCAGCTCGGGACTGCGTCTCAATGAGCAGTTCTTC	CASSSGLRLNEQFF
TRBV21-1	NA	NA	TRBJ2-3	TGTGCCAGCAGCAAACTTCGGGGAGGCTGGGATACGCAGTATTTT	CASSKLRGGWDTQYF
TRBV5-1	NA	NA	TRBJ1-1	TGCGCCAGCAGCGAGGCTGTGAACACTGAAGCTTTCTTT	CASSEAVNTEAFF
TRBV5-1	TRBD2	NA	TRBJ2-2	TGCGCCAGCAGCTCCCGGCTAGCGGGAGGTGAAACCGGGGAGCTGTTTTTT	CASSSRLAGGETGELFF
TRBV13	NA	NA	TRBJ2-7	TGTGCCAGCAGCTTAGGGGGTGTCGAGCAGTACTTC	CASSLGGVEQYF
TRBV27	NA	NA	TRBJ2-5	TGTGCCAGCAAAAGACAGGACTCCCAAGAGACCCAGTACTTC	CASKRQDSQETQYF